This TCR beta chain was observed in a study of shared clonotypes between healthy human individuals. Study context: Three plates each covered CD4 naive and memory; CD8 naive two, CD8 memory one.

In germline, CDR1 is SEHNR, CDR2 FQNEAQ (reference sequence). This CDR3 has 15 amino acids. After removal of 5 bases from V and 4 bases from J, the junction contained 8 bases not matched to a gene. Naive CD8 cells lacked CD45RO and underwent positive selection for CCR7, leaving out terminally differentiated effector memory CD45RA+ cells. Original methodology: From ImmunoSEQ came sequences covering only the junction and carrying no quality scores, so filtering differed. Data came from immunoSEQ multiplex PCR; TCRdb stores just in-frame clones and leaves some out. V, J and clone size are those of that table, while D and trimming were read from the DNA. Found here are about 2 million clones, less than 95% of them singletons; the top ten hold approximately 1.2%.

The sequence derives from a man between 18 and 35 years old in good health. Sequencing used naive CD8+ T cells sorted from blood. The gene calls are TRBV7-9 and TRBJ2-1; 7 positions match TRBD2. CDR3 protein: CASSPAGRGYNEQFF. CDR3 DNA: TGTGCCAGCAGCCCAGCGGGAAGGGGTTACAATGAGCAGTTCTTC.